Below are 29 T cell receptor beta chains sequenced from a single sample in a study of blood T cell repertoires in COVID-19. Here immunoSEQ multiplex PCR was the method, and the copy in TCRdb shows in-frame clones only, minus some. Here the sample spans around 78,000 clones, 85% to 90% being singletons. The sequenced sample consisted of peripheral blood. All receptors derive from a man aged 70 or older with active or convalescent COVID-19.

The rearrangement links TRBV5-4 to TRBJ1-6; perhaps TRBD1 as D (5 bases). Germline values: CDR1 SGHNT, CDR2 YYREEE (reference sequence). Trimming pared 1 base from V and 9 bases from J, leaving 11 bases between. The CDR3 contains 14 residues. The CDR3: CASSLSDRASPLHF. The CDR3 DNA reads as TGTGCCAGCAGCTTGAGCGACAGAGCTTCACCCCTCCACTTT.

There are many counts of this clone. This chain links TRBV7-6 with TRBJ2-2; 9 bases line up with TRBD1. The V segment lost 8 bases and the J segment 1 base; nucleotides outside the gene matches: 2. In germline, CDR1 is SGHVS, CDR2 FNYEAQ. This CDR3 contains 14 residues. CDR3: CASQDRGNTGELFF. The CDR3 DNA sequence: TGTGCCAGCCAGGACAGGGGGAACACCGGGGAGCTGTTTTTT.

The CDR3: CASSPTDRGSGYTF. In DNA, the CDR3 is TGTGCCAGCTCACCAACCGACAGGGGGTCCGGCTACACCTTC. The chain joins TRBV18 to TRBJ1-2; TRBD1 matches at 9 bases. The germline V gene encodes CDR1 KGHSH and CDR2 LQKENI. The CDR3 has 14 amino acids. Trimming took 2 bases from V and 8 from J; bases not matched to a gene: 6.

V usage is TRBV30 and J usage is TRBJ1-1; D is possibly TRBD1 (5 bases). Germline assignment: CDR1 GTSNPN and CDR2 SVGIG (reference sequence). The CDR3 runs 14 residues. V lost 7 bases and J 5 bases, leaving 20 bases between the germline ends. For the CDR3, the DNA is TGTGCCTCGTCCCGTGGGGCTTTTCGAACTGAAGCTTTCTTT. Protein: CASSRGAFRTEAFF.

The chain is built from TRBV28 and TRBJ1-5; unclear D gene. The V gene lost 5 bases and the J gene lost 2 bases, with 13 bases spanning the gap. Germline V gives CDR1 MDHEN, CDR2 SYDVKM. This CDR3 region has 15 residues. In DNA form, the CDR3 reads TGTGCCAGCAGTCCTCTCGACGGAGGCAATCAGCCCCAGCATTTT. Its protein product is CASSPLDGGNQPQHF.

On this clone: In the same sample, other DNA sequences code for this CDR3. The chain combines TRBV18 with TRBJ2-7; 11 bases agree with TRBD2. Trimming cost V 2 bases and J 1 base; bases outside gene matches: 4. The CDR3 sequence is 16 residues long. Germline V gene sequence: CDR1 KGHSH, CDR2 LQKENI. For the CDR3, the DNA is TGTGCCAGCTCACCATCCGGGACTAGCGGATCCTACGAGCAGTACTTC. Encoded protein: CASSPSGTSGSYEQYF. Full variable domain (missing parts from reference TRBV18 and TRBJ2-7): NAGVMQNPRHLVRRRGQEARLRCSPMKGHSHVYWYRQLPEEGLKFMVYLQKENIIDESGMPKERFSAEFPKEGPSILRIQQVVRGDSAAYFCASSPSGTSGSYEQYFGPGTRLTVT.

This rearrangement joins TRBV5-4 to TRBJ1-2, with D maybe TRBD1 (5 bases). There are 14 residues in the CDR3. Per germline, CDR1 SGHNT and CDR2 YYREEE (reference sequence). V lost 4 bases, J lost 7 bases, and 17 bases lay in between. The CDR3 bases are TGTGCCAGCAGCACCCAATCACAGGTTATTGGCTACACCTTC. Translated: CASSTQSQVIGYTF.

The sample holds a few counts of this clone. The J gene is TRBJ2-1, the V gene TRBV5-4; perhaps TRBD1 as D (5 bases). V was shortened by 5 bases and J by 4 bases, with 13 bases between the two germline ends. The CDR3 loop spans 14 amino acids. Germline CDR1 reads SGHNT; CDR2 reads YYREEE (reference sequence). The CDR3 DNA sequence: TGTGCCAGCAGACCAGACAGCGATTACAATGAGCAGTTCTTC. It is translated as CASRPDSDYNEQFF.

The chain joins TRBV27 to TRBJ2-1; 9 nucleotides line up with TRBD1. J gave up 6 bases and V 6 bases, and 12 bases lay outside the gene matches. Germline V gene sequence: CDR1 MNHEY, CDR2 SMNVEV (reference sequence). The CDR3 is made up of 16 amino acids. For the CDR3, the DNA is TGTGCCAGCAGCCCGGACAGGGGCGGGTTGGGCAATGAGCAGTTCTTC. Amino acid sequence: CASSPDRGGLGNEQFF.

The rearrangement uses TRBV27 and TRBJ1-1, with 8 bases lining up with TRBD1. CDR3 size: 15 residues. Germline loops: CDR1 MNHEY, CDR2 SMNVEV (reference sequence). V dropped 0 bases and J dropped 5; count of bases not matched to a gene: 5. CDR3 coding DNA: TGTGCCAGCAGTTTATCGCCCCGGACAGGGACTGAAGCTTTCTTT. Residues: CASSLSPRTGTEAFF.

V gene TRBV19 combines with J gene TRBJ2-7, with TRBD2 matching 9 bases. Germline V gene lookup returns CDR1 LNHDA and CDR2 SQIVND (reference sequence). The CDR3 covers 15 residues. The V gene end was trimmed by 6 bases and the J gene end by 2 bases; junction bases not matched to a gene: 8. CDR3 sequence (DNA): TGTGCCAGTAGCCCTACTAGCGGGTTCCCCTACGAGCAGTACTTC. Encoded protein: CASSPTSGFPYEQYF. Supplemented by reference TRBV19 and TRBJ2-7, the full variable domain reads DGGITQSPKYLFRKEGQNVTLSCEQNLNHDAMYWYRQDPGQGLRLIYYSQIVNDFQKGDIAEGYSVSREKKESFPLTVTSAQKNPTAFYLCASSPTSGFPYEQYFGPGTRLTVT.

The gene calls are TRBV7-9 and TRBJ1-1; no reliable D call. V dropped 7 bases and J dropped 7 bases, with 10 bases sitting between them. The V gene's germline CDR1 is SEHNR and CDR2 FQNEAQ (reference sequence). The CDR3 has 11 residues. The CDR3 coding sequence is TGTGCCAGCAATGGCCGAGGTGAAGCTTTCTTT. This sequence encodes CASNGRGEAFF. The full variable domain, with the rest looked up from reference TRBV7-9 and TRBJ1-1, is DTGVSQNPRHKITKRGQNVTFRCDPISEHNRLYWYRQTLGQGPEFLTYFQNEAQLEKSRLLSDRFSAERPKGSFSTLEIQRTEQGDSAMYLCASNGRGEAFFGQGTRLTVV.

CDR3: CAWSVEANYGYTF. CDR3 sequence (DNA): TGTGCCTGGAGTGTAGAGGCCAACTATGGCTACACCTTC. The chain carries TRBV30 and TRBJ1-2; D is uncertain. The ends were cut back, 0 bases at V and 2 bases at J, with 7 bases in the middle. From germline, CDR1 is GTSNPN and CDR2 SVGIG (reference sequence). This CDR3 has 13 residues.

This clone was seen only once. The chain links TRBV6-6 to TRBJ2-3; 11 bases line up with TRBD2. Germline-derived CDR1 and CDR2 are MNHNY and SVGAGI (reference sequence). V was clipped by 2 bases and J by 5 bases; unmatched bases: 3. The CDR3 has 15 amino acids. CDR3 nucleotide sequence: TGTGCCAGCAGTTACGGTAGCGGGAGGGGAGATACGCAGTATTTT. It encodes CASSYGSGRGDTQYF.

The rearrangement joins TRBV18 to TRBJ2-7; TRBD1 might be the D (6 bases). Trimming cost V 3 bases and J 5 bases, with 8 bases left between them. The CDR3 has 12 residues. The V gene's germline CDR1 is KGHSH and CDR2 LQKENI. As DNA, the CDR3 is TGTGCCAGCTCACCTGGGGGCAACGAGCAGTACTTC. This codes for CASSPGGNEQYF.

This sequence joins TRBV7-9 and TRBJ2-3, with D unclear. Per germline, CDR1 SEHNR and CDR2 FQNEAQ (reference sequence). Trimming shortened V by 7 bases and J by 4 bases, and 6 bases separated the two germline ends. CDR3 size: 11 residues. CDR3 in amino acids: CASIEADTQYF. DNA for the CDR3: TGTGCCAGCATCGAGGCAGATACGCAGTATTTT.

The chain couples TRBV6-5 to TRBJ1-1, with 8 bases aligning to TRBD1. The germline V gene encodes CDR1 MNHEY and CDR2 SVGAGI. V lost 6 bases, J lost 4 bases, and 7 bases stayed unmatched. CDR3 length: 14 amino acids. The CDR3 region is CASSPQGAGTEAFF. CDR3 DNA: TGTGCCAGCAGCCCCCAGGGGGCGGGCACTGAAGCTTTCTTT.

The chain carries TRBV28 and TRBJ1-1; 10 bases align to TRBD1. CDR3 length: 14 amino acids. Germline CDR1 is MDHEN and CDR2 is SYDVKM. The J segment lost 4 bases and the V segment lost 5 bases, leaving 4 bases of the junction unmatched. The CDR3: CASSMRQGATEAFF. In DNA form, the CDR3 reads TGTGCCAGCAGTATGCGACAGGGGGCCACTGAAGCTTTCTTT.

This clone has more than one count but fewer than ten. The V and J genes are TRBV7-9 and TRBJ2-3; 12 nucleotides line up with TRBD2. Germline loops: CDR1 SEHNR, CDR2 FQNEAQ (reference sequence). The CDR3 length is 18 residues. Germline trimming cut 0 bases from V and 4 bases from J; bases unmatched to any gene: 8. The CDR3 DNA reads as TGTGCCAGCAGCTTAGCAAGTCTAGCGGGAGGGCCGGCAGATACGCAGTATTTT. Its protein product is CASSLASLAGGPADTQYF.

This clone was counted a single time. The CDR3 region is CASSFQGLISYEQYF. CDR3 bases: TGTGCCAGCAGCTTTCAGGGTTTGATTTCCTACGAGCAGTACTTC. The chain employs TRBV28 and TRBJ2-7, with D possibly being TRBD1 (5 bases). CDR3 length: 15 residues. Germline V CDR1 and CDR2: MDHEN, SYDVKM. The V end was cut by 6 bases, the J end by 1 base, with 16 bases between.

This clone has a handful of counts. This chain connects TRBV19 to TRBJ2-2; D may be TRBD1 (5 bases). The CDR3 consists of 14 residues. Trimming shortened V by 3 bases and J by 4 bases, and 9 bases separated the two germline ends. Germline CDR1 and CDR2: LNHDA and SQIVND (reference sequence). The CDR3 nucleotides read TGTGCCAGTAGTATTTTTGGGGCCACCGGGGAGCTGTTTTTT. As protein: CASSIFGATGELFF.

V gene TRBV5-4 combines with J gene TRBJ2-7, with D uncertain. V was cut by 2 bases and J by 0 bases, with 9 bases left in between. CDR1 and CDR2 (germline): SGHNT, YYREEE (reference sequence). The CDR3 totals 14 residues. The CDR3, as DNA: TGTGCCAGCAGCTTTGGTTTTAGCTCCTACGAGCAGTACTTC. This sequence encodes CASSFGFSSYEQYF.

This clone has more than one count but fewer than ten. The chain employs TRBV11-2 and TRBJ2-1; the match to TRBD2 covers 11 bases. CDR1 is SGHAT, CDR2 FQNNGV, per germline. The CDR3 runs 16 residues. V lost 3 bases and J lost 6; bases outside the gene matches: 7. CDR3 residues: CASSLSLAGGLNEQFF. CDR3 bases: TGTGCCAGCAGCTTGAGTCTAGCGGGAGGACTCAATGAGCAGTTCTTC.

The J gene is TRBJ2-7, the V gene TRBV18, with a possible D match to TRBD1 (6 bases). The CDR3 is 15 residues long. Looked up from germline, CDR1 is KGHSH and CDR2 is LQKENI. Trimming removed 0 bases at V and 0 bases at J, with 9 bases between. The CDR3 DNA reads as TGTGCCAGCTCACCACCCGTGACAGGCTCCTACGAGCAGTACTTC. Residues: CASSPPVTGSYEQYF.

The genes are TRBV19 and TRBJ1-1; possibly TRBD1 for D (6 bases). Trimming cost V 6 bases and J 3 bases, with 14 bases left between them. The CDR3 loop spans 14 amino acids. Germline CDR1 reads LNHDA; CDR2 reads SQIVND (reference sequence). The CDR3 region is CASRTQGRYTEAFF. The CDR3 nucleotides read TGTGCCAGTAGGACACAGGGTAGGTACACTGAAGCTTTCTTT.

This clone was detected once. The J gene is TRBJ2-1, the V gene TRBV2, with TRBD1 identical over 9 bases. This CDR3 has 16 residues. Trimming took 4 bases from V and 4 from J; bases not matched to a gene: 8. Germline CDR1 is SNHLY and CDR2 is FYNNEI. The DNA of the CDR3 is TGTGCCAGCAGTGTAATGGGGACAGGGCCTTACAATGAGCAGTTCTTC. Amino acid sequence: CASSVMGTGPYNEQFF.

The V and J genes are TRBV6-5 and TRBJ1-6, with a possible D match to TRBD1 (6 bases). Per germline, CDR1 MNHEY and CDR2 SVGAGI. This CDR3 contains 14 residues. With 4 bases removed from V and 3 bases from J, the gap between germline ends came to 7 bases. The CDR3 here is CASSLDSYNSPLHF. The CDR3 bases are TGTGCCAGCAGTTTGGACAGCTATAATTCACCCCTCCACTTT.

This clone was detected only once. This chain connects TRBV5-5 to TRBJ1-3; D possibly corresponds to TRBD1 (5 bases). This CDR3 has 15 residues. Looked up from germline, CDR1 is SGHKS and CDR2 is YYEKEE (reference sequence). Trimming pared 0 bases from V and 4 bases from J, leaving 11 bases between. CDR3 nucleotide sequence: TGTGCCAGCAGCTTGGCCGCAGGGCCCGGAAACACCATATATTTT. This sequence encodes CASSLAAGPGNTIYF. Filled out from reference TRBV5-5 and TRBJ1-3, the complete variable domain reads DAGVTQSPTHLIKTRGQQVTLRCSPISGHKSVSWYQQVLGQGPQFIFQYYEKEERGRGNFPDRFSARQFPNYSSELNVNALLLGDSALYLCASSLAAGPGNTIYFGEGSWLTVV.

The V gene is TRBV28, the J gene TRBJ1-5; D remains unclear. In germline, CDR1 is MDHEN, CDR2 SYDVKM. The V and J ends lost 4 bases and 4 bases respectively, with 5 bases between them. The CDR3 is 12 residues long. In DNA form, the CDR3 reads TGTGCCAGCAGTTACAGTAATCAGCCCCAGCATTTT. This gives the protein CASSYSNQPQHF.